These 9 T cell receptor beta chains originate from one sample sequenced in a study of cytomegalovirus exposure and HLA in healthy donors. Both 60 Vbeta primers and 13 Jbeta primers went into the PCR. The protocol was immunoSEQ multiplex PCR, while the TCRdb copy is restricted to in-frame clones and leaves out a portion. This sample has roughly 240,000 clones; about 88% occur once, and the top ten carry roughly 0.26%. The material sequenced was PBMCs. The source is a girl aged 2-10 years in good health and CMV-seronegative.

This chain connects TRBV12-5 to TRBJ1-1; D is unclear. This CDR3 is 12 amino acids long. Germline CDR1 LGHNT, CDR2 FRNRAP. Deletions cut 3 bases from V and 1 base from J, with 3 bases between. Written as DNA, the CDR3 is TGTGCTAGTGGTTTCGGGAACACTGAAGCTTTCTTT. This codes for CASGFGNTEAFF.

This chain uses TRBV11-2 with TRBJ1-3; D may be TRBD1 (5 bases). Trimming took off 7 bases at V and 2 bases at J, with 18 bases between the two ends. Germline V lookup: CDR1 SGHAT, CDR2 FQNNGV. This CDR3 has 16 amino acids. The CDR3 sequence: CASTQPGGGAGNTIYF. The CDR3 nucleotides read TGTGCCAGCACCCAACCGGGCGGGGGGGCTGGAAACACCATATATTTT.

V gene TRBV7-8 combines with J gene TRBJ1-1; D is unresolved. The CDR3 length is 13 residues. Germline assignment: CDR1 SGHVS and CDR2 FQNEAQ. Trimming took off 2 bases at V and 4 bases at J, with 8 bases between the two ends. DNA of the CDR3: TGTGCCAGCAGCTTAAGATCGGTCACTGAAGCTTTCTTT. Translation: CASSLRSVTEAFF. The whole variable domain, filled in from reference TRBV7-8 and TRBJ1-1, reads GAGVSQSPRYKVAKRGQDVALRCDPISGHVSLFWYQQALGQGPEFLTYFQNEAQLDKSGLPSDRFFAERPEGSVSTLKIQRTQQEDSAVYLCASSLRSVTEAFFGQGTRLTVV.

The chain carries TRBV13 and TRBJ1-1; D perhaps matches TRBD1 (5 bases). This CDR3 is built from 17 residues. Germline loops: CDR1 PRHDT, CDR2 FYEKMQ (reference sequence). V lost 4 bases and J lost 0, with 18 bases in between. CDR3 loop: CASSSRQRSYMNTEAFF. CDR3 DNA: TGTGCCAGCAGCTCCCGACAGAGGTCCTATATGAACACTGAAGCTTTCTTT. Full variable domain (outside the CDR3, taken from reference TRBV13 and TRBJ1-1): AAGVIQSPRHLIKEKRETATLKCYPIPRHDTVYWYQQGPGQDPQFLISFYEKMQSDKGSIPDRFSAQQFSDYHSELNMSSLELGDSALYFCASSSRQRSYMNTEAFFGQGTRLTVV.

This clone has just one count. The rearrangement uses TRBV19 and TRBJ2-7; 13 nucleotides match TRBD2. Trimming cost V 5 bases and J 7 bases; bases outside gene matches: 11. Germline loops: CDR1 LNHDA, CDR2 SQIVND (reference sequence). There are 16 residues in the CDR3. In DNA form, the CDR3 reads TGTGCCAGTAGTCTGACGGCCGGACTAGCGGGGGTTGAGCAGTACTTC. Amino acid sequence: CASSLTAGLAGVEQYF.

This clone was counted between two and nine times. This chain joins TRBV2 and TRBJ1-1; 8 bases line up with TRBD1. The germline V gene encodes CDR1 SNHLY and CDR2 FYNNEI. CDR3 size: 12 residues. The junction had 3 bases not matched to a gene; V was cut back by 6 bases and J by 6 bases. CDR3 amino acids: CASSWTGPEAFF. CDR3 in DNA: TGTGCCAGCAGCTGGACAGGGCCTGAAGCTTTCTTT.

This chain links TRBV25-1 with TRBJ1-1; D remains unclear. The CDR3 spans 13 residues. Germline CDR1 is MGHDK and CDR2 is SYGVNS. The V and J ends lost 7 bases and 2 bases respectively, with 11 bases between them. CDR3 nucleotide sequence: TGTGCCAGCAAAGGACTTCTCAACACTGAAGCTTTCTTT. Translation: CASKGLLNTEAFF.

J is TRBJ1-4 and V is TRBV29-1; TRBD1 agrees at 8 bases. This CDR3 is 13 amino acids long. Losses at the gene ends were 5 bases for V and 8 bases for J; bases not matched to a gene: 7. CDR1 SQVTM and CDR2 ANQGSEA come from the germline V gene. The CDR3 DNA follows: TGCAGCGTTTTTCAGGCAGGGGGCGAAAAACTGTTTTTT. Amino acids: CSVFQAGGEKLFF.

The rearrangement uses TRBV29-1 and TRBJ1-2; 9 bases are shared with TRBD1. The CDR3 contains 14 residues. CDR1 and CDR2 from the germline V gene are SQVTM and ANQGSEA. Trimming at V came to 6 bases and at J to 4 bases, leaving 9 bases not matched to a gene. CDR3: CSVLTGGGLYGYTF. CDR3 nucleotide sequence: TGCAGCGTACTGACAGGGGGGGGACTCTATGGCTACACCTTC.